A selection of T cell receptor beta chains follows, all from one sample in a study of PD-L1 blockade in urothelial cancer. Assay: immunoSEQ multiplex PCR; the TCRdb copy retains only in-frame clones and omits some. The sample records 130,000 or so clones, about 81% being singletons. Sequences were derived from PBMCs, sampled around atezolizumab (anti-PD-L1) treatment. The receptors come from a man aged 45 to 65 with urothelial cancer. CDR3s include the opening cysteine and the closing phenylalanine or tryptophan. Fields, in order: V gene, D gene, CDR3 length, CDR3 protein. The D gene is left open where the match is weak.

TRBV27,NA,15,CASSFAPDGGNEQFF
TRBV11-3,TRBD1,14,CASSPGTGFTEAFF
TRBV5-8,NA,14,CASSLQGGNTEAFF
TRBV4-2,NA,17,CASSQAPRGGWSTEAFF
TRBV6-1,NA,19,CASSEGQGSARYSNQPQHF
TRBV5-4,TRBD1,14,CASSPDRGNQPQHF
TRBV11-3,NA,14,CASSLLGMAGELFF
TRBV5-1,TRBD2,17,CASSPTSGSANTGELFF
TRBV27,NA,13,CASRQTGRGGYTF
TRBV4-1,NA,16,CASSQDRGRSGYEQFF
TRBV28,NA,14,CASSLGRGSAEAFF
TRBV11-3,NA,14,CASSSGQNTGELFF
TRBV5-1,TRBD2,14,CASSFGTRSDTQYF
TRBV28,TRBD1,15,CASSTGPGGAEGYTF